This TCR beta chain was sequenced for a study of blood T cell repertoires in COVID-19. The CDR3 runs to 15 residues. Trimming stripped 4 bases from V and 6 bases from J, with 17 bases between. CDR1 is SGDLS and CDR2 is YYNGEE in the germline V gene. The protocol was immunoSEQ multiplex PCR, while the TCRdb copy is restricted to in-frame clones and leaves out a portion. Counted here are roughly 200,000 clones, roughly 84% occurring once; the ten biggest clones make up 6.5% to 9%. During active infection, Seattle patients enrolled and were then monitored through disease. The origin of this receptor is a woman between 40 and 55 years old with COVID-19, enrolled during active disease. The sample taken for sequencing was peripheral blood. The chain has TRBV9 and TRBJ2-1; a possible D gene is TRBD1 (6 bases). The CDR3: CASSPNRVSANEQFF. CDR3 sequence (DNA): TGTGCCAGCAGCCCTAACAGGGTTTCAGCCAATGAGCAGTTCTTC.